This T cell receptor (beta chain) was found in a study of blood T cell repertoires in COVID-19. The wider study: Sample material is recorded as cDNA or gDNA derived from T cells, B-cell-depleted T cells, or PBMCs.

The CDR3 is 15 residues long. V was pared by 1 base and J by 1 base, with 11 bases between. Germline CDR1 and CDR2: GTSNPN and SVGIG (reference sequence). Here immunoSEQ multiplex PCR was the method, and the copy in TCRdb shows in-frame clones only, minus some. This table has tens of thousands of clones, about 86% appearing once. This sequence originates from a man older than 75 with active COVID-19. This rearrangement joins TRBV30 to TRBJ2-4, with D perhaps matching TRBD1 (6 bases). The sample consisted of peripheral blood. CDR3 residues: CAWSETGTAKNIQYF. CDR3 nucleotide sequence: TGTGCCTGGAGTGAAACAGGGACGGCCAAAAACATTCAGTACTTC.